This T cell receptor beta chain was captured in a study of graft-versus-host responses after intestinal transplantation. Across the study: For two to four years after anti-thymocyte globulin induction, all recipients took tacrolimus and steroids.

Method: immunoSEQ multiplex PCR; TCRdb's copy keeps in-frame clones and lacks some. Of around 20,000 clones listed, roughly 92% are singletons. CDR1 and CDR2 (germline): SGHTS, YDEGEE. The CDR3 sequence is 15 residues long. After removal of 0 bases from V and 6 bases from J, the junction contained 4 bases not matched to a gene. The source is a human patient who received an intestinal transplant, so some T cells may come from the graft donor. Sequenced here: PBMCs, sampled around 270 days after intestinal transplant. The genes are TRBV5-8 and TRBJ2-7; 12 nucleotides line up with TRBD1. The CDR3 is CASSLGGQGAFEQYF. DNA of the CDR3: TGTGCCAGCAGCTTGGGGGGACAGGGGGCGTTCGAGCAGTACTTC.